Ten or more counts support the clone carrying this T cell receptor beta chain. Antigen unknown. Germline V gene sequence: CDR1 SGHRS, CDR2 YFSETQ. J was trimmed by 4 bases and V by 4 bases; bases with no gene match: 6. CDR3 length: 16 amino acids. One entry per CDR3 protein results from TCRdb running MiXCR on the 5' RACE reads. In the table there are approximately 240,000 distinct CDR3 sequences, over 3% of which are singletons. The data originate from a study of T cells after yellow fever vaccination. Overall study results and limits: Researchers report a weaker secondary response that nonetheless peaked faster, day 5 versus 15.

J is TRBJ2-1 and V is TRBV5-1, with 12 bases lining up with TRBD2. The receptor's source is a man aged 18 to 30 who received the YFV17D yellow fever vaccine. This specimen was PBMCs, taken 15 days after the yellow fever booster vaccination. DNA of the CDR3: TGCGCCAGCAGCCTAGGACTAGCGGGGTTTTACAATGAGCAGTTCTTC. Its translation is CASSLGLAGFYNEQFF.